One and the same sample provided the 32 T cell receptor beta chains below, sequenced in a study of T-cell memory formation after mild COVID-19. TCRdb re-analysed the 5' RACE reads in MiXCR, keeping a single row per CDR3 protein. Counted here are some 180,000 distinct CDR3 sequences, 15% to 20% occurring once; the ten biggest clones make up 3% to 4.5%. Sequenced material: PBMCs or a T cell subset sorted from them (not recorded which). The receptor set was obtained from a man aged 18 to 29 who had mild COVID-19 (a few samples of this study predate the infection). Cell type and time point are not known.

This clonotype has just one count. The CDR3 coding sequence is TGCGCCAGCAGCCCCCTACTCGCGGGGGGCCAAGAGACCCAGTACTTC. Translating gives CASSPLLAGGQETQYF. The chain joins TRBV4-3 to TRBJ2-5; 8 nucleotides align to TRBD2. The germline V gene encodes CDR1 LGHNA and CDR2 YSLEER. This CDR3 is 16 amino acids long. V was pared by 4 bases and J by 1 base, with 8 bases of the junction left unmatched.

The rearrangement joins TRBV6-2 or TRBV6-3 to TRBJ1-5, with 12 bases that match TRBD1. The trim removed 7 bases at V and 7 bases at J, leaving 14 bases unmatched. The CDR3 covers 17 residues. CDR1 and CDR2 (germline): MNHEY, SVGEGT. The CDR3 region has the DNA TGTGCCAGCACTGCGACCGGGACAGGGGGCGCCTGGCAGCCCCAGCATTTT. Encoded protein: CASTATGTGGAWQPQHF.

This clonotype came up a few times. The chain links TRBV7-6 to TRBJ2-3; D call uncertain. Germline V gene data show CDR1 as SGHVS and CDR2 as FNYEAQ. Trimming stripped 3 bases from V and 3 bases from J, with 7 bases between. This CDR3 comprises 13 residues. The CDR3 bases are TGTGCCAGCAGCTTTTTAGGGACAGATACGCAGTATTTT. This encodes CASSFLGTDTQYF.

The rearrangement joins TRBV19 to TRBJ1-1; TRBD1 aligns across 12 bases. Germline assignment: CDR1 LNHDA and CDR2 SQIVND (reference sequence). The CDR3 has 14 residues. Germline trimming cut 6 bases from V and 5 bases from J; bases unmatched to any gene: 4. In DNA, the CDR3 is TGTGCCAGTAGGGGACAGGGGGCAGGAACTGAAGCTTTCTTT. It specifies CASRGQGAGTEAFF.

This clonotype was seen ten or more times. The CDR3 region is CASSLDFEQFF. In DNA form, the CDR3 reads TGTGCCAGCAGCTTAGACTTTGAGCAGTTCTTC. V usage is TRBV11-2 and J usage is TRBJ2-1; D remains ambiguous. The V gene lost 0 bases and the J gene lost 9 bases, with 3 bases spanning the gap. CDR1 and CDR2 (germline): SGHAT, FQNNGV. The CDR3 extends over 11 amino acids.

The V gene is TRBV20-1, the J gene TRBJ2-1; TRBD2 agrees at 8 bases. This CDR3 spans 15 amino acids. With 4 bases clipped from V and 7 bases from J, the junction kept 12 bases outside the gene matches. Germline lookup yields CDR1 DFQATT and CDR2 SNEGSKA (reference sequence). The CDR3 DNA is TGCAGTGCTACGCTAACGGGACTAGGACCAAATGAGCAGTTCTTC. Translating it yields CSATLTGLGPNEQFF.

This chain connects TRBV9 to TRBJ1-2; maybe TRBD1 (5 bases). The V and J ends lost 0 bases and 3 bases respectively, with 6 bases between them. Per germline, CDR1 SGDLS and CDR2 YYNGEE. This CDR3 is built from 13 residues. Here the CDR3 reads CASSVGQYYGYTF. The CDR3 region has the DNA TGTGCCAGCAGCGTAGGACAGTACTATGGCTACACCTTC.

CDR3 nucleotide sequence: TGTGCCAGCAGACAACAGGGGGCGTACACCGGGGAGCTGTTTTTT. Amino acid sequence: CASRQQGAYTGELFF. The chain joins TRBV6-5 to TRBJ2-2, with TRBD1 matching 9 bases. This CDR3 has 15 amino acids. From germline, CDR1 is MNHEY and CDR2 SVGAGI. The trim removed 6 bases at V and 3 bases at J, leaving 5 bases unmatched.

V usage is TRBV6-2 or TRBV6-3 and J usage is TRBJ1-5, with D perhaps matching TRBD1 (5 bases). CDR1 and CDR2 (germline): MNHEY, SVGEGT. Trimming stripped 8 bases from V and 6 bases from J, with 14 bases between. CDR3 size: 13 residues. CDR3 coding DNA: TGTGCCAGCGCGCCAACGGGGCTTCAGCCCCAGCATTTT. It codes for CASAPTGLQPQHF.

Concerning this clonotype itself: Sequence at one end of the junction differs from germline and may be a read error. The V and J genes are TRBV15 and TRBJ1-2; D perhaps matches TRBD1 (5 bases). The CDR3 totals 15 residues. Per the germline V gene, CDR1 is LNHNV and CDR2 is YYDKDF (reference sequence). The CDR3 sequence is CATSRDPRVPYVYTF. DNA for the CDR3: TGTGCCACCAGCAGAGATCCCAGGGTCCCGTATGTCTACACCTTC. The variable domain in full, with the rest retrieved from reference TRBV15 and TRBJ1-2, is DAMVIQNPRYQVTQFGKPVTLSCSQTLNHNVMYWYQQKSSQAPKLLFHYYDKDFNNEADTPDNFQSRRPNTSFCFLDIRSPGLGDTAMYLCATSRDPRVPYVYTFGSGTRLTVV.

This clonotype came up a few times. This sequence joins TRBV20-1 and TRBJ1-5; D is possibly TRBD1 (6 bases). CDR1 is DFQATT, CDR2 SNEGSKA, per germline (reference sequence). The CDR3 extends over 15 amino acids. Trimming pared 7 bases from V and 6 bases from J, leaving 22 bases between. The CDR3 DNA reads TGCAGTGGCATCAAGCAGGGGTATTTGGGTCAGCCCCAGCATTTT. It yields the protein CSGIKQGYLGQPQHF.

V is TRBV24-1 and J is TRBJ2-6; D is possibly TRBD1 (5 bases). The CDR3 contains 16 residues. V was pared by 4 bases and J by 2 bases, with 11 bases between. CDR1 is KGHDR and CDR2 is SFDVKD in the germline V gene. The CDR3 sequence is CATSDRWGPGANVLTF. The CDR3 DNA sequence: TGTGCCACCAGTGACCGCTGGGGCCCTGGGGCCAACGTCCTGACTTTC.

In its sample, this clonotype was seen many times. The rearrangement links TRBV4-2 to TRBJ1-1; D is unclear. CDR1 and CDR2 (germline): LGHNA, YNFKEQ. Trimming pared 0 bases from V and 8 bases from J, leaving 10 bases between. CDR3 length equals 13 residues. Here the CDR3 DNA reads TGTGCCAGCAGCCAAGATCCGCGGATCGAAGCTTTCTTT. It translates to CASSQDPRIEAFF.

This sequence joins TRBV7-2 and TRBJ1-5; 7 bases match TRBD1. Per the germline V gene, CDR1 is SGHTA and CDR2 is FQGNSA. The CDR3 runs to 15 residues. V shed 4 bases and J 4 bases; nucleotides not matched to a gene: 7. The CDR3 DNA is TGTGCCAGCAGCTCCAATACAGGGGTGAATCAGCCCCAGCATTTT. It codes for CASSSNTGVNQPQHF.

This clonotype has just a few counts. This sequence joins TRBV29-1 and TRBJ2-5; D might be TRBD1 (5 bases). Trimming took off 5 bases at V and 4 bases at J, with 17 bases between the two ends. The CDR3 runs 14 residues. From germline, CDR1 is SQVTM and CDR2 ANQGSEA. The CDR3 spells CSVSRDSGLETQYF. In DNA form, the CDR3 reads TGCAGCGTTTCAAGGGATTCAGGGCTAGAGACCCAGTACTTC.

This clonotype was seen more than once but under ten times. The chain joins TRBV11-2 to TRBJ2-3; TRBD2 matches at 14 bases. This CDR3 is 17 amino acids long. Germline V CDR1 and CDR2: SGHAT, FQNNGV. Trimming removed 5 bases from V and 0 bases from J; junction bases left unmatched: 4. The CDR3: CASSRLAGGLSTDTQYF. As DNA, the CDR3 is TGTGCCAGCAGCCGACTAGCGGGGGGGCTGAGCACAGATACGCAGTATTTT.

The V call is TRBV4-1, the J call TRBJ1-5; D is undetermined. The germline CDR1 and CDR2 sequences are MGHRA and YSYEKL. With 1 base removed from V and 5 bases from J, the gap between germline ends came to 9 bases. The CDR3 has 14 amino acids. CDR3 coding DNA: TGCGCCAGCAGCCAAGTCGGTGGGTATCAGCCCCAGCATTTT. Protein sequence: CASSQVGGYQPQHF.

Here the CDR3 DNA reads TGTGCCAGCAGCCACGAAACAGAGAAAGAGACCCAGTACTTC. Translating it yields CASSHETEKETQYF. This chain uses TRBV4-2 with TRBJ2-5; no firm D call. Looked up from germline, CDR1 is LGHNA and CDR2 is YNFKEQ. The CDR3 is made up of 14 amino acids. The germline V and J ends were trimmed by 3 bases and 3 bases, with 11 bases remaining between them.

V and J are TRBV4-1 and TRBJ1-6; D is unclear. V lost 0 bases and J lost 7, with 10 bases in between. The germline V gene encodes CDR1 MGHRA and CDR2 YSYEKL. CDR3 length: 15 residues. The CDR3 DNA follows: TGCGCCAGCAGCCAAGAAATGCGACCGAATTCACCCCTCCACTTT. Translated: CASSQEMRPNSPLHF.

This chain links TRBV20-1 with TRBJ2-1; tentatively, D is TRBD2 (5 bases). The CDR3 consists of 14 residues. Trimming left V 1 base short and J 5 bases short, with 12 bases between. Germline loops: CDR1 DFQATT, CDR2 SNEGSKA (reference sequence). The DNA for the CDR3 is TGCAGTGCTAGAGCCCTCGGGAACAACAATGAGCAGTTCTTC. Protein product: CSARALGNNNEQFF.

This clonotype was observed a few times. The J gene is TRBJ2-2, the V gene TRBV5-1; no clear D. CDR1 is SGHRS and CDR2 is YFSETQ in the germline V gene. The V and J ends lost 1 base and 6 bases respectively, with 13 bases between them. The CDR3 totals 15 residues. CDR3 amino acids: CASSLYLDPPGELFF. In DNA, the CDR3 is TGCGCCAGCAGCTTGTACCTAGACCCCCCCGGGGAGCTGTTTTTT.

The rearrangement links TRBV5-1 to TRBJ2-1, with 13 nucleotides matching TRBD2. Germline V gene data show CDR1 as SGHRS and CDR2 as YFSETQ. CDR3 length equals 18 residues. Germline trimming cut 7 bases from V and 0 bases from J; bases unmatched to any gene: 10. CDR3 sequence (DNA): TGCGCCAGCGGCCGGACTAGCGGGGGACCCAGCTCCTACAATGAGCAGTTCTTC. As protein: CASGRTSGGPSSYNEQFF. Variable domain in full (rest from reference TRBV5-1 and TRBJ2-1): KAGVTQTPRYLIKTRGQQVTLSCSPISGHRSVSWYQQTPGQGLQFLFEYFSETQRNKGNFPGRFSGRQFSNSRSEMNVSTLELGDSALYLCASGRTSGGPSSYNEQFFGPGTRLTVL.

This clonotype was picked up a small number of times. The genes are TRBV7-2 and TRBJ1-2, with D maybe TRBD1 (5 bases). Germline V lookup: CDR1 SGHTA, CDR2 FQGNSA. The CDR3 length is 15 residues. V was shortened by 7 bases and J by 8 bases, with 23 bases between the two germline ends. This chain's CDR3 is CASTLSGGVGGGYTF. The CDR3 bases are TGTGCCAGCACCCTGAGCGGGGGAGTAGGTGGGGGCTACACCTTC.

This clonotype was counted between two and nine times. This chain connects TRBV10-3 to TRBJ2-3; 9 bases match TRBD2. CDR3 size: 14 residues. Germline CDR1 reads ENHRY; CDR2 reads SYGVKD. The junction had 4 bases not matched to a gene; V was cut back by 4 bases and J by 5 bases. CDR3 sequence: CAISASGGKDTQYF. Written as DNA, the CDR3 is TGTGCCATCAGTGCCAGCGGGGGGAAAGATACGCAGTATTTT.

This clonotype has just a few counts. CDR3 DNA: TGTGCCAGCAAGGGACAACTCAACTATGGCTACACCTTC. Translation gives CASKGQLNYGYTF. The chain is built from TRBV6-5 and TRBJ1-2; D is perhaps TRBD1 (6 bases). Trimming took off 7 bases at V and 2 bases at J, with 11 bases between the two ends. In germline, CDR1 is MNHEY, CDR2 SVGAGI. The CDR3 contains 13 residues.

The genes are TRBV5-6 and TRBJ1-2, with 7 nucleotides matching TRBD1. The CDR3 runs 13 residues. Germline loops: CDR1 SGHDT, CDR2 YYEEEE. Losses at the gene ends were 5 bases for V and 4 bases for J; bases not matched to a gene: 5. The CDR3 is CASRQGLIYGYTF. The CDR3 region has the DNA TGTGCCAGCAGACAGGGGCTGATCTATGGCTACACCTTC.

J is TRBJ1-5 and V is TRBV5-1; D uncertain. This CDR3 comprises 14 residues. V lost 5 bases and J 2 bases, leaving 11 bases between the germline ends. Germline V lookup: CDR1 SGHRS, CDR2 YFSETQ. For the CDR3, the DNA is TGCGCCAGCAGACCAAATGGGGGCAATCAGCCCCAGCATTTT. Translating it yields CASRPNGGNQPQHF.

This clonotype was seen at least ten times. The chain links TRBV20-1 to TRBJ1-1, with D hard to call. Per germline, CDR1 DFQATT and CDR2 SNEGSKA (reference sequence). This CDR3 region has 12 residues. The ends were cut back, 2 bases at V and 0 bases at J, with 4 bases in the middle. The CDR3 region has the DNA TGCAGTGCTAGACAGATGAACACTGAAGCTTTCTTT. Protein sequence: CSARQMNTEAFF.

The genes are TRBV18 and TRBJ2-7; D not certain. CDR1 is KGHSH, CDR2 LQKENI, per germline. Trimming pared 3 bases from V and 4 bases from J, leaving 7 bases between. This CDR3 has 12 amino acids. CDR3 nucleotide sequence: TGTGCCAGCTCACCTGAATTTTACGAGCAGTACTTC. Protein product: CASSPEFYEQYF.

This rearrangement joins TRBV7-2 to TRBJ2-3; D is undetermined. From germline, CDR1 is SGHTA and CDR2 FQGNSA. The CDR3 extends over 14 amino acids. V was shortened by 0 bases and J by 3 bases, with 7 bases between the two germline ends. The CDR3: CASSLASVTDTQYF. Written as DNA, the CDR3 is TGTGCCAGCAGCTTAGCTTCCGTGACAGATACGCAGTATTTT.

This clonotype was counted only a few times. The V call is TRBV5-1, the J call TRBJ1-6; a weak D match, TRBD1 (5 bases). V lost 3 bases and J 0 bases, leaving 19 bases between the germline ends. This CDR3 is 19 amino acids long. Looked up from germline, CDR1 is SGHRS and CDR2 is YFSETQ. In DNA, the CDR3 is TGCGCCAGCAGCTCCGCCGGGACCTTAACCAGCTCCTATAATTCACCCCTCCACTTT. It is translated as CASSSAGTLTSSYNSPLHF.

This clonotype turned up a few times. This CDR3 reads CASRLDGNSPLHF. CDR3 nucleotides: TGTGCCAGCAGACTGGACGGCAATTCACCCCTCCACTTT. This sequence joins TRBV9 and TRBJ1-6; D uncertain. V was clipped by 5 bases and J by 7 bases, with 10 bases between them. Per the germline V gene, CDR1 is SGDLS and CDR2 is YYNGEE. This CDR3 comprises 13 residues.